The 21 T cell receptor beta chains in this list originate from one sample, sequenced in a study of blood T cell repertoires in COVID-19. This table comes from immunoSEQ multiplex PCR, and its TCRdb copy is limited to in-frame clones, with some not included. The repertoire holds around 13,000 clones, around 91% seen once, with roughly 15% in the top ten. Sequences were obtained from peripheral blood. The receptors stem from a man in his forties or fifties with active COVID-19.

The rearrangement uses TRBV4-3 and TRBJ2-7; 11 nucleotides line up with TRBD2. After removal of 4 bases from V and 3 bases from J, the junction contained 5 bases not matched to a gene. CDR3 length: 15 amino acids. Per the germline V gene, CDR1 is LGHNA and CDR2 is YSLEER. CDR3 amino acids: CASSLDGTSGYEQYF. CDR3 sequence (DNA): TGCGCCAGCAGCCTAGACGGGACTAGCGGCTACGAGCAGTACTTC.

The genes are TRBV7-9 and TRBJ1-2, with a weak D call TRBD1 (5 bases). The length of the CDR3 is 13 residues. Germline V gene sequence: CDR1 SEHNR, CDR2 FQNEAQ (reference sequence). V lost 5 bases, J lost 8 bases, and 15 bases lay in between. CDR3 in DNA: TGTGCCAGCAGCCCAGACGGGGACTGGGGCTACACCTTC. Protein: CASSPDGDWGYTF.

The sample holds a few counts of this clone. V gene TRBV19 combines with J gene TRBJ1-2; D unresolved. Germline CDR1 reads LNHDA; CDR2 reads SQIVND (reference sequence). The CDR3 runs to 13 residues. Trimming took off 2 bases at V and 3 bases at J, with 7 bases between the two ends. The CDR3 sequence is CASSISQDYGYTF. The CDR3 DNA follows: TGTGCCAGTAGTATATCCCAGGACTATGGCTACACCTTC.

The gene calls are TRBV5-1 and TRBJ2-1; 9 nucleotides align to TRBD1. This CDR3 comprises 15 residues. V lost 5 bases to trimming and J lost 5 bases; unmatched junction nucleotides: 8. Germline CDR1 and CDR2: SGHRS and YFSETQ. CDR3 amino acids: CASRPETGGNNEQFF. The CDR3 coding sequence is TGCGCCAGCAGGCCCGAGACAGGGGGGAACAATGAGCAGTTCTTC.

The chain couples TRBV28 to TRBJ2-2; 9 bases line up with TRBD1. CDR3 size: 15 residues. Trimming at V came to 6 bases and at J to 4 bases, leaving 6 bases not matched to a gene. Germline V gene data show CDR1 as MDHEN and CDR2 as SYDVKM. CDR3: CASSRQGEATGELFF. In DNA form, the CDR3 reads TGTGCCAGCAGCCGACAGGGGGAGGCCACCGGGGAGCTGTTTTTT. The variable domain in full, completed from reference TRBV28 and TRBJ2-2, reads DVKVTQSSRYLVKRTGEKVFLECVQDMDHENMFWYRQDPGLGLRLIYFSYDVKMKEKGDIPEGYSVSREKKERFSLILESASTNQTSMYLCASSRQGEATGELFFGEGSRLTVL.

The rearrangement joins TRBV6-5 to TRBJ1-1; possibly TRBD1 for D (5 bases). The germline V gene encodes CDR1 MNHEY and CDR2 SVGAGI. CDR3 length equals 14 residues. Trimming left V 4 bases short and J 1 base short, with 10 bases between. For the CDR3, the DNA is TGTGCCAGCAGTTTGGGTGGGGCGAACACTGAAGCTTTCTTT. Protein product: CASSLGGANTEAFF.

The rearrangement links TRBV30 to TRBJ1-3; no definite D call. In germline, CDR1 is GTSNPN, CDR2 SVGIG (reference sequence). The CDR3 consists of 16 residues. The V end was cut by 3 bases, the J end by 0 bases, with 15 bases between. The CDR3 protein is CAWRDSDTYSGNTIYF. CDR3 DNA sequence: TGTGCCTGGAGGGATTCCGACACCTACTCTGGAAACACCATATATTTT.

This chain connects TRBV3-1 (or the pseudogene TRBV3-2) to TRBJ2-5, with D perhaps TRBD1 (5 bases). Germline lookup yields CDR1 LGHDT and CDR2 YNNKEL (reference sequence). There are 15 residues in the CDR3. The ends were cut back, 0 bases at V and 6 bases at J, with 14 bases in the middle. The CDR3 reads CASSQDLQGRKTQYF. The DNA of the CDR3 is TGTGCCAGCAGCCAAGATCTTCAGGGTCGGAAGACCCAGTACTTC.

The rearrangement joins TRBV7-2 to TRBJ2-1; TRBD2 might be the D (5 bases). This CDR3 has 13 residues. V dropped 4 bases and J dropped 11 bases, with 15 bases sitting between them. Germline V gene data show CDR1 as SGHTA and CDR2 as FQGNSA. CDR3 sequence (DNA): TGTGCCAGCAGCTCTTCACCGGGAACCCAGCAGTTCTTC. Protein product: CASSSSPGTQQFF.

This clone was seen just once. The CDR3 loop reads CASSGMREGQYNEQFF. The DNA for the CDR3 is TGTGCCAGCAGTGGAATGCGGGAGGGCCAGTACAATGAGCAGTTCTTC. The chain is built from TRBV2 and TRBJ2-1, with 9 bases that match TRBD2. CDR1 and CDR2 (germline): SNHLY, FYNNEI. V lost 4 bases and J lost 4; bases outside the gene matches: 8. CDR3 length equals 16 residues.

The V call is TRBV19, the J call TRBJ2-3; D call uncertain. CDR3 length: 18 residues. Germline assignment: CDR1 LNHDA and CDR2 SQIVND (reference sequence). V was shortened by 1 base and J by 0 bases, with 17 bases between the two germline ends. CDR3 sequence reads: CASSIAMRKRASTDTQYF. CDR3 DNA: TGTGCCAGTAGTATAGCTATGCGAAAGCGCGCTAGCACAGATACGCAGTATTTT.

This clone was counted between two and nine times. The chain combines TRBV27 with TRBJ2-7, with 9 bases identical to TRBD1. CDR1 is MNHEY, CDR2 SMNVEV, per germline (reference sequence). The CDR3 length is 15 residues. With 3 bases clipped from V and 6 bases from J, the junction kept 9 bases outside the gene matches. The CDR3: CASSFRDRVKIEQYF. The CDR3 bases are TGTGCCAGCAGTTTTCGGGACAGGGTAAAAATCGAGCAGTACTTC.

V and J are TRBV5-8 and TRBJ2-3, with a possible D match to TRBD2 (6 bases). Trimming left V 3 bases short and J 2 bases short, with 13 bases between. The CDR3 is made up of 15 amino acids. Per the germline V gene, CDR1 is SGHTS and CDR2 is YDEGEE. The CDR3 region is CASSSGTLSTDTQYF. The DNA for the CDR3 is TGTGCCAGCAGCTCCGGGACTCTATCCACAGATACGCAGTATTTT.

CDR3 in DNA: TGCAGTGCTAGTCGACAGGGGGTAGTGACTGAAGCTTTCTTT. This translates into CSASRQGVVTEAFF. The rearrangement joins TRBV20-1 to TRBJ1-1; 9 bases line up with TRBD1. The V gene end was trimmed by 3 bases and the J gene end by 5 bases; junction bases not matched to a gene: 7. Per the germline V gene, CDR1 is DFQATT and CDR2 is SNEGSKA (reference sequence). The CDR3 runs 14 residues.

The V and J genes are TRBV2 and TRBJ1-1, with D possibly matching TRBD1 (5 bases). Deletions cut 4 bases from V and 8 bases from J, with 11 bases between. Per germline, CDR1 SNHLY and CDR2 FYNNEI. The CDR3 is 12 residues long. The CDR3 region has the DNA TGTGCCAGCAGTGGGCCAGGGAAGGAAGCTTTCTTT. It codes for CASSGPGKEAFF.

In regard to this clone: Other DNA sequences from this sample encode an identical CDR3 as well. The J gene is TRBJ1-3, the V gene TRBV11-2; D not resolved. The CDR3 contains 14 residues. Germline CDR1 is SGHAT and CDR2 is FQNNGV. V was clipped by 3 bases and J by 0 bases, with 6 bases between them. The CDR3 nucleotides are TGTGCCAGCAGCTTGAGCATCTCTGGAAACACCATATATTTT. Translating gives CASSLSISGNTIYF. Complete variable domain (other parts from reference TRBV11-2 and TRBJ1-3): EAGVAQSPRYKIIEKRQSVAFWCNPISGHATLYWYQQILGQGPKLLIQFQNNGVVDDSQLPKDRFSAERLKGVDSTLKIQPAKLEDSAVYLCASSLSISGNTIYFGEGSWLTVV.

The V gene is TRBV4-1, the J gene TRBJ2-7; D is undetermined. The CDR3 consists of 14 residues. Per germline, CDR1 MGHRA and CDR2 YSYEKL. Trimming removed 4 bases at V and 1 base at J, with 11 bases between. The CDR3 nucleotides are TGCGCCAGCAGCCCTCTCCCAACATCCTACGAGCAGTACTTC. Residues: CASSPLPTSYEQYF.

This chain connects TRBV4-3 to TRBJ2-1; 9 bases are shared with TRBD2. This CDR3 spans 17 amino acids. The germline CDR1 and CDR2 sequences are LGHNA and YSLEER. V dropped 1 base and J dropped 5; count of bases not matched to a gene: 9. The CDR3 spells CASSQAHLAGVHNEQFF. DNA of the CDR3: TGCGCCAGCAGCCAAGCCCACTTAGCGGGGGTTCACAATGAGCAGTTCTTC.

The CDR3 region is CASKRDRTTDTQYF. Written as DNA, the CDR3 is TGTGCCAGCAAGAGGGATCGGACCACAGATACGCAGTATTTT. This chain joins TRBV11-1 and TRBJ2-3; tentatively, D is TRBD2 (5 bases). V lost 7 bases and J lost 2, with 13 bases in between. This CDR3 region has 14 residues. The germline V gene has CDR1 SGHAT and CDR2 FQDESV (reference sequence).

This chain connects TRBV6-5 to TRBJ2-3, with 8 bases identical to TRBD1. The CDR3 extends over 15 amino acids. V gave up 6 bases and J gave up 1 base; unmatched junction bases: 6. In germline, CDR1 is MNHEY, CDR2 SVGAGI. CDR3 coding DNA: TGTGCCAGCAGCGCGGGACAGGTCCGCACAGATACGCAGTATTTT. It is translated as CASSAGQVRTDTQYF.

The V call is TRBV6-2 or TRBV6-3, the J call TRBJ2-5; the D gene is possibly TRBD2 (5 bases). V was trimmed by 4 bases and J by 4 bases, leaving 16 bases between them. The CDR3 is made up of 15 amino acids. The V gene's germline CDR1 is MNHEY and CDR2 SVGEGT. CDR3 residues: CASSSPREFGETQYF. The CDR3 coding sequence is TGTGCCAGCAGTTCGCCCCGGGAATTCGGAGAGACCCAGTACTTC.